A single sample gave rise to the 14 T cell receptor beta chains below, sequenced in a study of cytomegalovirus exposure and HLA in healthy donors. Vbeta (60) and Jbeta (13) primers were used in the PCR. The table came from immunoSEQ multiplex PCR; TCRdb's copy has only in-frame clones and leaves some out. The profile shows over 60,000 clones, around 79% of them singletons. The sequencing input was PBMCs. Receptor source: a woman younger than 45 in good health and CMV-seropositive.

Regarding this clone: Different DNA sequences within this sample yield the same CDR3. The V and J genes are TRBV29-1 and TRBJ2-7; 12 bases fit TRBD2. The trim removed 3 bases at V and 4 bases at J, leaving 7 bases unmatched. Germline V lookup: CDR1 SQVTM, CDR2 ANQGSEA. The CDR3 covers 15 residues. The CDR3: CSVDRRGTSGYEQYF. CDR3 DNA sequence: TGCAGCGTTGATAGGAGGGGGACTAGCGGGTACGAGCAGTACTTC.

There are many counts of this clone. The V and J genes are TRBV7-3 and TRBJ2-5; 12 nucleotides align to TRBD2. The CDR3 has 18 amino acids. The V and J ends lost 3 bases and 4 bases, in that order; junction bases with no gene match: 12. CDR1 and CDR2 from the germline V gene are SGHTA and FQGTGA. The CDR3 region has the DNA TGTGCCAGCAGCTTGAATCCTAGCGGGAGGGCCATGGTAGAGACCCAGTACTTC. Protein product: CASSLNPSGRAMVETQYF.

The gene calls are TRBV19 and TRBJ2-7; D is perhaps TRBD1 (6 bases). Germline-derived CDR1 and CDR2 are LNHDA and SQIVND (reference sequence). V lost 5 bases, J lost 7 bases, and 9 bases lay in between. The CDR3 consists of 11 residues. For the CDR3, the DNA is TGTGCCAGTAGTTCCGGGACAGAGCAGTACTTC. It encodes CASSSGTEQYF.

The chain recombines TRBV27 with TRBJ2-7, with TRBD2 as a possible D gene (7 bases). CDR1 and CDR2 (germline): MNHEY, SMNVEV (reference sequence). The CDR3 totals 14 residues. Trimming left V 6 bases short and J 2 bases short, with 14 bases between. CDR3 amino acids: CASRSRGAPYEQYF. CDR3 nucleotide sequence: TGTGCCAGCAGGTCCCGGGGGGCTCCCTACGAGCAGTACTTC.

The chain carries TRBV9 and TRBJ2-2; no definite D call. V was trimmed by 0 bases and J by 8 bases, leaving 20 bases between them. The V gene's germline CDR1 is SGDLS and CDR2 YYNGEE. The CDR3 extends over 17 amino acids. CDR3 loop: CASSVAVSASPRGELFF. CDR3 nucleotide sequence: TGTGCCAGCAGCGTAGCTGTCAGCGCCTCCCCCCGGGGGGAGCTGTTTTTT.

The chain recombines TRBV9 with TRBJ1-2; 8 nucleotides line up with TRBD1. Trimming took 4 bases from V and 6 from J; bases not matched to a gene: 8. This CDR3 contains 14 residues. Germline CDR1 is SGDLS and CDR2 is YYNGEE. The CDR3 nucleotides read TGTGCCAGCAGCCTCTACGGACAGGGCCATGGCTACACCTTC. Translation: CASSLYGQGHGYTF.

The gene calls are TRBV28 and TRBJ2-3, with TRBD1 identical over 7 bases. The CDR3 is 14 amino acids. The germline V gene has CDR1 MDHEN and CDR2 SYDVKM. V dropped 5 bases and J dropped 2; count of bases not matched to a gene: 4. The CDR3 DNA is TGTGCCAGCAGTGCGAGGGGGCCCACAGATACGCAGTATTTT. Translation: CASSARGPTDTQYF.

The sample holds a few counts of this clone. This CDR3 is CASSQVAGALREQYF. The CDR3 DNA is TGCGCCAGCAGCCAAGTAGCGGGAGCTTTACGCGAGCAGTACTTC. The gene calls are TRBV4-3 and TRBJ2-5; TRBD2 matches at 9 bases. The J call may be in error: the DNA end matches TRBJ2-7 better. This CDR3 contains 15 residues. Germline V CDR1 and CDR2: LGHNA, YSLEER.

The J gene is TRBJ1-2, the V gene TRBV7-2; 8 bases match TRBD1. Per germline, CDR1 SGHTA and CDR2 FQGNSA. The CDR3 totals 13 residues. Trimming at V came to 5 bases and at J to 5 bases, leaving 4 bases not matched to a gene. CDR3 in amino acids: CASSLDRDYGYTF. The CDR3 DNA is TGTGCCAGCAGCCTGGACAGGGATTATGGCTACACCTTC.

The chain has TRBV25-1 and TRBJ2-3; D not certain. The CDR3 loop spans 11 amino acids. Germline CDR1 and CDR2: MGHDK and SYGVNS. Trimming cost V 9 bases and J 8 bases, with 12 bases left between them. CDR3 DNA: TGTGCCAGTAATTCGATCGGTACGCAGTATTTT. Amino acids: CASNSIGTQYF.

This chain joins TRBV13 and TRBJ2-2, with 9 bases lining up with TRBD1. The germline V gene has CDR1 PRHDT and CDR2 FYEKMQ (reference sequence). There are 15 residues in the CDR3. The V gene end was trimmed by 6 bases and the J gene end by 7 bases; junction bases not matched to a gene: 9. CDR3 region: CASSTGTGHRGELFF. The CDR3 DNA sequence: TGTGCCAGCAGTACCGGGACAGGGCATCGCGGGGAGCTGTTTTTT.

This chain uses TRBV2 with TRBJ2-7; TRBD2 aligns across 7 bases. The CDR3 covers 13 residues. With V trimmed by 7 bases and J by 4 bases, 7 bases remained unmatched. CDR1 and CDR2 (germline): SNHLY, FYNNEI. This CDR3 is CASTKTSPYEQYF. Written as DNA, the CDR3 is TGTGCCAGCACCAAGACTAGCCCGTACGAGCAGTACTTC.

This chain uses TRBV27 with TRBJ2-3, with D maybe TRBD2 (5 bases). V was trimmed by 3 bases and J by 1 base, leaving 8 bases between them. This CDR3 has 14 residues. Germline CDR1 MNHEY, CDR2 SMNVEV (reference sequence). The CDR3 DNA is TGTGCCAGCAGTTTCTCCGGGGGCACAGATACGCAGTATTTT. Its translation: CASSFSGGTDTQYF.

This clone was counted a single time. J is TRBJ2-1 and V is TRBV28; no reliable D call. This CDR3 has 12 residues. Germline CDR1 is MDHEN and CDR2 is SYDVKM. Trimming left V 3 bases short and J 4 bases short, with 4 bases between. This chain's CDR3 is CASSLRYNEQFF. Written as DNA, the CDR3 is TGTGCCAGCAGTTTGCGGTACAATGAGCAGTTCTTC. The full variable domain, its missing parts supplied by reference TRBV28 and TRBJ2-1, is DVKVTQSSRYLVKRTGEKVFLECVQDMDHENMFWYRQDPGLGLRLIYFSYDVKMKEKGDIPEGYSVSREKKERFSLILESASTNQTSMYLCASSLRYNEQFFGPGTRLTVL.